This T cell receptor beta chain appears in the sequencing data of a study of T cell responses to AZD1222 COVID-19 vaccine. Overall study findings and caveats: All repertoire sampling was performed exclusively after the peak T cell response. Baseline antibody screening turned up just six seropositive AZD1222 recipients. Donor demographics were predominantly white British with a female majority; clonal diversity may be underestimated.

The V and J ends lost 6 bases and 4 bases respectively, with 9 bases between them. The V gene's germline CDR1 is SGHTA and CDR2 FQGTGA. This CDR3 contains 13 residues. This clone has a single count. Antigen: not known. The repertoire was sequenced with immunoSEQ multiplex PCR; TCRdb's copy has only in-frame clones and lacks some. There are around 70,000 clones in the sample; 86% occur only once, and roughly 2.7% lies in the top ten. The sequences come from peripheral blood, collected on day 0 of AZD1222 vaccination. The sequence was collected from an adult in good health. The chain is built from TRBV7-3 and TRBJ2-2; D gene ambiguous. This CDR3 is CASRVTSTGELFF. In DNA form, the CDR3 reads TGTGCCAGCAGAGTCACGAGCACCGGGGAGCTGTTTTTT.